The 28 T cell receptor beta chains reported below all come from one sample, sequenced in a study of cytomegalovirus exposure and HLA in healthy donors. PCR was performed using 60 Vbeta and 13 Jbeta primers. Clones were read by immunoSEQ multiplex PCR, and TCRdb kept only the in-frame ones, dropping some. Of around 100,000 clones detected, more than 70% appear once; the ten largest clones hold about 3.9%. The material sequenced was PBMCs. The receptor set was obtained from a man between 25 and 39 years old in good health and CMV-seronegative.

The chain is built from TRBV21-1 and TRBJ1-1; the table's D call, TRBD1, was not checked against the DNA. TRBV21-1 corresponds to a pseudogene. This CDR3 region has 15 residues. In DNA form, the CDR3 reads TGTGCCAGCAAGGAAGGGACAGCTACGGACACTGAAGCTTTCTTT. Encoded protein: CASKEGTATDTEAFF.

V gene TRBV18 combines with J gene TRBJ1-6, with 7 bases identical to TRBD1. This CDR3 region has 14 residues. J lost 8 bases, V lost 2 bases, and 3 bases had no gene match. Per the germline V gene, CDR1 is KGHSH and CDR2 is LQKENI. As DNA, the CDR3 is TGTGCCAGCTCACCAGGACAGGTAGATTCACCCCTCCACTTT. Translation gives CASSPGQVDSPLHF.

Here the CDR3 reads CASSSSGGSYNEQFF. In DNA form, the CDR3 reads TGTGCCAGCAGCTCGTCAGGGGGCTCCTACAATGAGCAGTTCTTC. The chain employs TRBV7-9 and TRBJ2-1, with 7 bases matching TRBD1. Germline V gives CDR1 SEHNR, CDR2 FQNEAQ (reference sequence). The CDR3 covers 15 residues. The V gene end was trimmed by 4 bases and the J gene end by 0 bases; junction bases not matched to a gene: 3.

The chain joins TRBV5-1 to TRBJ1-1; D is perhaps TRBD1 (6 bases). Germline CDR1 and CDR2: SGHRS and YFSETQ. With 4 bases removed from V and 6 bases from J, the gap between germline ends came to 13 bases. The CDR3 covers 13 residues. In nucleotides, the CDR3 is TGCGCCAGCAGCGATGGACAGACTTCTGAAGCTTTCTTT. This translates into CASSDGQTSEAFF.

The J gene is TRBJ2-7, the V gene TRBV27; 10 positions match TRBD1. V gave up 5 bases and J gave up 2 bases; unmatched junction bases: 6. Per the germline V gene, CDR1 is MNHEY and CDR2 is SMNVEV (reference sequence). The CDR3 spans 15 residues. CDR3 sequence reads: CASSLRDRGTYEQYF. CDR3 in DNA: TGTGCCAGCAGTCTCCGGGACAGGGGTACCTACGAGCAGTACTTC.

The CDR3 coding sequence is TGTGCCTGGAGTGTACAGGGGGGATCAGATACGCAGTATTTT. This encodes CAWSVQGGSDTQYF. The chain recombines TRBV30 with TRBJ2-3, with 8 bases matching TRBD1. The CDR3 loop spans 14 amino acids. CDR1 and CDR2 from the germline V gene are GTSNPN and SVGIG (reference sequence). V dropped 0 bases and J dropped 4; count of bases not matched to a gene: 3.

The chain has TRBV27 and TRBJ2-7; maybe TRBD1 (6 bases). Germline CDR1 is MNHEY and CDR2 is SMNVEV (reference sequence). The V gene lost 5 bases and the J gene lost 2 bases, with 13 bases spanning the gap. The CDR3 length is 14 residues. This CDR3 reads CASSADSYTYEQYF. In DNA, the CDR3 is TGTGCCAGCAGTGCGGACAGCTACACCTACGAGCAGTACTTC.

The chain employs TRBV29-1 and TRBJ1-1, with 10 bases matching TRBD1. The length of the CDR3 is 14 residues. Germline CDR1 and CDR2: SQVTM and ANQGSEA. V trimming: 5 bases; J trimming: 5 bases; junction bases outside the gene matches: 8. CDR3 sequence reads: CSVIRQGAITEAFF. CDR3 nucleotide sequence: TGCAGCGTTATCAGACAGGGGGCTATTACTGAAGCTTTCTTT.

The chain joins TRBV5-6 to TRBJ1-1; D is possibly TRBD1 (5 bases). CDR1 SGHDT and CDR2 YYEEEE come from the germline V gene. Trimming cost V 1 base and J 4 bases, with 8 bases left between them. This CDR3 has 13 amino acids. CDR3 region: CASSLIGGTEAFF. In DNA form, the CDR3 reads TGTGCCAGCAGCTTGATCGGGGGCACTGAAGCTTTCTTT.

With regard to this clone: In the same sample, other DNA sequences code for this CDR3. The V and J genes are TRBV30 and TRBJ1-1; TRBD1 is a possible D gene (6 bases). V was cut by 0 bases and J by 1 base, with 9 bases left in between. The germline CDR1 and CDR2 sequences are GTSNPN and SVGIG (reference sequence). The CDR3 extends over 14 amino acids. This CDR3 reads CAWSVLQGNTEAFF. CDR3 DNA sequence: TGTGCCTGGAGTGTATTACAGGGGAACACTGAAGCTTTCTTT.

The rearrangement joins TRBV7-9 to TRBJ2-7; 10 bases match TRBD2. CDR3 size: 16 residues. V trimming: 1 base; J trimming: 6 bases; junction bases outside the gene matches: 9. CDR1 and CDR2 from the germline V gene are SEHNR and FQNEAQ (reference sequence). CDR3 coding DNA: TGTGCCAGCAGCTTAGACTCGGGACTAGCGCGAAGCGAGCAGTACTTC. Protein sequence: CASSLDSGLARSEQYF.

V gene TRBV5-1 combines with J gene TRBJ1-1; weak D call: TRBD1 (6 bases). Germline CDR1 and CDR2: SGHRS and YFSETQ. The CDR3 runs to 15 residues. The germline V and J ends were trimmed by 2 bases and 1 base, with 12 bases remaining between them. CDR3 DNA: TGCGCCAGCAGCTTAACCGACAGGACGAACACTGAAGCTTTCTTT. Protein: CASSLTDRTNTEAFF. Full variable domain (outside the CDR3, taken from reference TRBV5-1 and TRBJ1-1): KAGVTQTPRYLIKTRGQQVTLSCSPISGHRSVSWYQQTPGQGLQFLFEYFSETQRNKGNFPGRFSGRQFSNSRSEMNVSTLELGDSALYLCASSLTDRTNTEAFFGQGTRLTVV.

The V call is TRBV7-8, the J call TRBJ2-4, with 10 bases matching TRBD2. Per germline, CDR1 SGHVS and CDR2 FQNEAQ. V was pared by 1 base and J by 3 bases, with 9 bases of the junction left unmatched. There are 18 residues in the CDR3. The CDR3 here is CASSLGYEVAGGKNIQYF. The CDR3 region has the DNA TGTGCCAGCAGCTTAGGTTACGAGGTAGCGGGGGGCAAAAACATTCAGTACTTC.

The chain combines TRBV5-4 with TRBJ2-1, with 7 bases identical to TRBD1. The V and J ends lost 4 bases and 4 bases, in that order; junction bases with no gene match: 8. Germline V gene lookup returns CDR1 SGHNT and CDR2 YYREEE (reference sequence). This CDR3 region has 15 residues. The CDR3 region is CASSPPTGPYNEQFF. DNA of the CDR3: TGTGCCAGCAGCCCGCCGACAGGGCCTTACAATGAGCAGTTCTTC.

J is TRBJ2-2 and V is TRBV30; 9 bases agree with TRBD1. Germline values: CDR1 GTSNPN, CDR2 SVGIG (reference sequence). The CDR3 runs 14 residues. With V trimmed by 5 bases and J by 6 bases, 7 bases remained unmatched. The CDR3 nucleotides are TGTGCCTGGGATTTTGGGACAGGGCCCGGGGAGCTGTTTTTT. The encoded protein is CAWDFGTGPGELFF.

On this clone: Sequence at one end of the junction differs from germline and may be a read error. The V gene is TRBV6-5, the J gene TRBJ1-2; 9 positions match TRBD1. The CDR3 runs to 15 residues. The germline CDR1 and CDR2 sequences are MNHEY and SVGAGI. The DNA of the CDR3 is TGTGCCAGCGGTTATAACAGGGGGCCACCCTATGGCTACACCTTC. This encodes CASGYNRGPPYGYTF.

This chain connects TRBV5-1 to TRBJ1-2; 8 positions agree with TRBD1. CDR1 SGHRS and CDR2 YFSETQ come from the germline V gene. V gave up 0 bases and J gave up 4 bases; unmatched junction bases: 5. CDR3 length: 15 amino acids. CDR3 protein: CASSLAGDRGYGYTF. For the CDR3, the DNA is TGCGCCAGCAGCTTGGCCGGAGACAGGGGCTATGGCTACACCTTC.

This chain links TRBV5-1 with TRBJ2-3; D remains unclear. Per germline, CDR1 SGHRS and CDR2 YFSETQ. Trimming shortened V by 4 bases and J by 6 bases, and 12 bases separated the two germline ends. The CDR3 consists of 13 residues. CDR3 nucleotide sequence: TGCGCCAGCAGCACCCGCGCCCGCGATACGCAGTATTTT. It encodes CASSTRARDTQYF.

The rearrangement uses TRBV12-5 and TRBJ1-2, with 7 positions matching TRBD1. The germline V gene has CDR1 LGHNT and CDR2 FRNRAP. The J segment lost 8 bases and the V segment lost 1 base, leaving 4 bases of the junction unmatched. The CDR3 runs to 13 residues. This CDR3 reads CASGLGQGGGYTF. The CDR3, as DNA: TGTGCTAGTGGTTTGGGACAGGGCGGGGGCTACACCTTC.

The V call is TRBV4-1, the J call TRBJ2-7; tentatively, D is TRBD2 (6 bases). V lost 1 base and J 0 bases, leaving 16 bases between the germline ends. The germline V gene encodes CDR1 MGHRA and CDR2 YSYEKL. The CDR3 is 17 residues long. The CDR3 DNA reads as TGCGCCAGCAGCCAAGCCTGGGACTCCCAGATCTCCTACGAGCAGTACTTC. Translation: CASSQAWDSQISYEQYF.

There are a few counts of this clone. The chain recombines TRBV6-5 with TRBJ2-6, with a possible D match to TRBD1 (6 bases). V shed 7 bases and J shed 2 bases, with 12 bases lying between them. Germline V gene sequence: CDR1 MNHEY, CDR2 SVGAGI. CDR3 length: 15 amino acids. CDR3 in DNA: TGTGCCAGCAACCCACAGGGACCTGGGGCCAACGTCCTGACTTTC. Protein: CASNPQGPGANVLTF.

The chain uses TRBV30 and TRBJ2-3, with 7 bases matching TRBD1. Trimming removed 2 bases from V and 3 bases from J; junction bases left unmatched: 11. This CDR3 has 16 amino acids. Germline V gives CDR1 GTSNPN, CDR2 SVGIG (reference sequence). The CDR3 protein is CAWSPKFEGATDTQYF. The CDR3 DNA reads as TGTGCCTGGAGTCCAAAGTTTGAGGGGGCTACAGATACGCAGTATTTT.

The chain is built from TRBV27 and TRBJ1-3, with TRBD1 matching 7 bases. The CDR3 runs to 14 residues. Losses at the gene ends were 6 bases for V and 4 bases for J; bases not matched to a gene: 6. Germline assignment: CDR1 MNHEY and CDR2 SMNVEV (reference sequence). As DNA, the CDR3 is TGTGCCAGCAGGGACAGGCTATCGGGAAACACCATATATTTT. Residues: CASRDRLSGNTIYF.

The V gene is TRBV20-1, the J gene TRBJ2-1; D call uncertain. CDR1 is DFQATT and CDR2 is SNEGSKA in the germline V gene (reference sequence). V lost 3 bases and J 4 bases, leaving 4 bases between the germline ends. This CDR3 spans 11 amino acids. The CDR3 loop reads CSASMYNEQFF. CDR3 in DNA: TGCAGTGCTAGTATGTACAATGAGCAGTTCTTC.

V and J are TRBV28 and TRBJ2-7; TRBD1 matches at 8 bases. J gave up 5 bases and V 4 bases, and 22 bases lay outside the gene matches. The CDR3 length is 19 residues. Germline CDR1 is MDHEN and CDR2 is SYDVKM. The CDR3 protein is CASSSDQGALTPINDEQYF. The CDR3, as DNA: TGTGCCAGCAGTTCAGACCAGGGGGCTCTGACCCCAATTAACGACGAGCAGTACTTC. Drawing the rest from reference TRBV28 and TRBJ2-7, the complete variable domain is DVKVTQSSRYLVKRTGEKVFLECVQDMDHENMFWYRQDPGLGLRLIYFSYDVKMKEKGDIPEGYSVSREKKERFSLILESASTNQTSMYLCASSSDQGALTPINDEQYFGPGTRLTVT.

In DNA, the CDR3 is TGTGCCTGGAGTTACGGGGTGGGTGGAAACACCATATATTTT. Protein product: CAWSYGVGGNTIYF. V is TRBV30 and J is TRBJ1-3, with D uncertain. From germline, CDR1 is GTSNPN and CDR2 SVGIG (reference sequence). The CDR3 has 14 amino acids. V lost 2 bases and J lost 3, with 11 bases in between.

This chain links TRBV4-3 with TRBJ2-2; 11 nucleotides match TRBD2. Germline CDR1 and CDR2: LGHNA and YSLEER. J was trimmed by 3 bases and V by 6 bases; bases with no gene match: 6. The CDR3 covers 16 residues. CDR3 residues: CASSLAGGPDTGELFF. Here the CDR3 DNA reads TGCGCCAGCAGTTTAGCGGGAGGGCCCGACACCGGGGAGCTGTTTTTT.

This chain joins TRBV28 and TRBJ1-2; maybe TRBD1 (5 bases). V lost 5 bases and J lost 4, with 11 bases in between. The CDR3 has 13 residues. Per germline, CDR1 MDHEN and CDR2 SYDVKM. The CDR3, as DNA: TGTGCCAGCAGTCCTCCCAGGGTCTATGGCTACACCTTC. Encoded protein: CASSPPRVYGYTF.